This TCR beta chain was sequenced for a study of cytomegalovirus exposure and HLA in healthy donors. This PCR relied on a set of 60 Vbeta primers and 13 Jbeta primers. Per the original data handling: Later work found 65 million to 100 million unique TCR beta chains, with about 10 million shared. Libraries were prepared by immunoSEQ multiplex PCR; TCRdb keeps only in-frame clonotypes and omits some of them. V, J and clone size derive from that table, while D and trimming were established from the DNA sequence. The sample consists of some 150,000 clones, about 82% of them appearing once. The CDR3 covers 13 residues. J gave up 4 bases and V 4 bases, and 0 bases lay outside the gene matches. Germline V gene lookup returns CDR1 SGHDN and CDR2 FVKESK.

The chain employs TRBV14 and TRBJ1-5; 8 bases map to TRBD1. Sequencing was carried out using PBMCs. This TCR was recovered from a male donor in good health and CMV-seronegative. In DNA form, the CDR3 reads TGTGCCAGCAGCCGGACAGGGAATCAGCCCCAGCATTTT. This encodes CASSRTGNQPQHF. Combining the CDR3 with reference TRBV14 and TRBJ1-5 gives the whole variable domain EAGVTQFPSHSVIEKGQTVTLRCDPISGHDNLYWYRRVMGKEIKFLLHFVKESKQDESGMPNNRFLAERTGGTYSTLKVQPAELEDSGVYFCASSRTGNQPQHFGDGTRLSIL.